The 32 T cell receptor beta chains in this list originate from one sample, sequenced in a study of T cells in Graves' hyperthyroidism and ophthalmopathy. There were TCR beta CDR3 regions amplified from RNA transcripts. The primer set for the first-round RT-PCR of the TCR CDR3 was HTBI. TCRdb reprocessed the multiplex PCR reads via MiXCR and lists one record per CDR3 protein. The repertoire holds 450,000 to 650,000 distinct CDR3 sequences, with more than 15% as singletons. Sequenced: blood. These receptors all stem from a woman between 18 and 30 years old with Graves' ophthalmopathy.

The rearrangement uses TRBV4-1 and TRBJ2-7; D remains unclear. Trimming removed 5 bases from V and 2 bases from J, with 13 bases in between. The CDR3 runs to 14 residues. Germline loops: CDR1 MGHRA, CDR2 YSYEKL. CDR3 coding DNA: TGCGCCAGCAGCAGTGAGGACCAGGCCTACGAGCAGTACTTC. Translated, it gives CASSSEDQAYEQYF.

The chain uses TRBV4-1 and TRBJ1-2; a weak D match, TRBD1 (5 bases). The CDR3 length is 14 residues. V lost 5 bases, J lost 6 bases, and 16 bases lay in between. Germline V lookup: CDR1 MGHRA, CDR2 YSYEKL. The DNA for the CDR3 is TGCGCCAGCAGCTACCCAGGGAGAGTGAATGGCTACACCTTC. Encoded protein: CASSYPGRVNGYTF.

This clonotype showed up many times. The chain uses TRBV5-1 and TRBJ2-1; 9 positions agree with TRBD2. After removal of 2 bases from V and 6 bases from J, the junction contained 12 bases not matched to a gene. Germline assignment: CDR1 SGHRS and CDR2 YFSETQ. The CDR3 is made up of 17 amino acids. CDR3 residues: CASSFGLAGRRTNEQFF. Here the CDR3 DNA reads TGCGCCAGCAGCTTTGGCCTAGCGGGACGTCGGACCAATGAGCAGTTCTTC.

This clonotype was counted many times. The chain uses TRBV2 and TRBJ1-2; 7 nucleotides align to TRBD1. Trimming removed 6 bases from V and 0 bases from J; junction bases left unmatched: 4. Germline CDR1 SNHLY, CDR2 FYNNEI. CDR3 size: 14 residues. The CDR3 region has the DNA TGTGCCAGCAGCCGGGACAGACCTAACTATGGCTACACCTTC. Translation gives CASSRDRPNYGYTF.

This clonotype showed up many times. The J gene is TRBJ2-7, the V gene TRBV7-8; TRBD1 matches 9 bases. CDR1 is SGHVS, CDR2 FQNEAQ, per germline. This CDR3 has 16 residues. Trimming took 2 bases from V and 5 from J; bases not matched to a gene: 10. CDR3 coding DNA: TGTGCCAGCAGCTTACCCCTCCGGACAGGGGTACACGAGCAGTACTTC. Its protein product is CASSLPLRTGVHEQYF.

Many counts were recorded for this clonotype. V usage is TRBV5-1 and J usage is TRBJ2-7; 8 bases map to TRBD1. CDR3 length: 14 residues. CDR1 is SGHRS and CDR2 is YFSETQ in the germline V gene. V was pared by 2 bases and J by 1 base, with 2 bases of the junction left unmatched. CDR3 loop: CASSFQGASYEQYF. CDR3 nucleotides: TGCGCCAGCAGCTTCCAGGGGGCATCCTACGAGCAGTACTTC.

The chain links TRBV20-1 to TRBJ2-7; TRBD2 matches at 9 bases. Germline CDR1 reads DFQATT; CDR2 reads SNEGSKA (reference sequence). The CDR3 is 14 amino acids. Trimming removed 6 bases from V and 4 bases from J; junction bases left unmatched: 10. CDR3 loop: CSALSGRLSYEQYF. The CDR3 DNA reads TGCAGTGCACTCAGCGGGAGGCTCTCTTACGAGCAGTACTTC.

There are many counts of this clonotype. The chain recombines TRBV30 with TRBJ1-4; D ambiguous. Deletions cut 3 bases from V and 7 bases from J, with 12 bases between. This CDR3 has 13 residues. CDR1 GTSNPN and CDR2 SVGIG come from the germline V gene (reference sequence). The DNA of the CDR3 is TGTGCCTGGAGCTGGGAGACGGGTGAAAAACTGTTTTTT. It specifies CAWSWETGEKLFF.

This clonotype was seen more than once but under ten times. This chain links TRBV6-1 with TRBJ2-1; 10 bases are shared with TRBD2. CDR1 and CDR2 from the germline V gene are MNHNS and SASEGT. The V segment lost 3 bases and the J segment 6 bases; nucleotides outside the gene matches: 2. This CDR3 has 14 amino acids. CDR3 DNA sequence: TGTGCCAGCAGTGACCTAGCGGGAGTCAATGAGCAGTTCTTC. Translated, it gives CASSDLAGVNEQFF.

This clonotype occurred many times. The chain combines TRBV7-3 with TRBJ2-2, with D possibly TRBD2 on 6 matching bases. Germline V CDR1 and CDR2: SGHTA, FQGTGA. The V gene lost 8 bases and the J gene lost 3 bases, with 16 bases spanning the gap. There are 15 residues in the CDR3. The CDR3 region has the DNA TGTGCCAGCTATACACCCTCGGGGGACACCGGGGAGCTGTTTTTT. Translated: CASYTPSGDTGELFF.

Concerning this clonotype itself: A much larger clone is a single base away; this may be a read error. CDR3 amino acids: CASESPGPSNTEASF. The CDR3 region has the DNA TGTGCCAGCGAATCCCCGGGACCGTCGAACACTGAAGCTTCCTTT. The chain joins TRBV28 to TRBJ1-1; TRBD1 is a possible D gene (5 bases). The CDR3 runs to 15 residues. Germline V gene sequence: CDR1 MDHEN, CDR2 SYDVKM.

V is TRBV29-1 and J is TRBJ2-1, with TRBD1 as a possible D gene (6 bases). Deletions cut 4 bases from V and 4 bases from J, with 17 bases between. Per the germline V gene, CDR1 is SQVTM and CDR2 is ANQGSEA. The CDR3 is 15 residues long. In DNA, the CDR3 is TGCAGCGTTGTGGGGGCTAGGATAGTTTACAATGAGCAGTTCTTC. Amino acid sequence: CSVVGARIVYNEQFF.

The rearrangement links TRBV20-1 to TRBJ1-6; perhaps TRBD1 as D (5 bases). The germline V and J ends were trimmed by 0 bases and 9 bases, with 21 bases remaining between them. Germline CDR1 is DFQATT and CDR2 is SNEGSKA (reference sequence). The CDR3 is 17 amino acids. The CDR3 region has the DNA TGCAGTGCTAGAGATCTAGGGCAGGACATTTCAATTTCACCCCTCCACTTT. This gives the protein CSARDLGQDISISPLHF.

In this sample, this clonotype turned up many times. The chain uses TRBV5-1 and TRBJ1-2; 10 bases are shared with TRBD1. There are 13 residues in the CDR3. Trimming removed 2 bases from V and 7 bases from J; junction bases left unmatched: 2. Per germline, CDR1 SGHRS and CDR2 YFSETQ. The CDR3 region has the DNA TGCGCCAGCAGCTTCGACAGGGGGCCTGGCTACACCTTC. Translating gives CASSFDRGPGYTF.

The V and J genes are TRBV30 and TRBJ1-1; 9 bases agree with TRBD1. Germline-derived CDR1 and CDR2 are GTSNPN and SVGIG (reference sequence). CDR3 length: 14 residues. V was clipped by 4 bases and J by 4 bases; unmatched bases: 7. Here the CDR3 reads CAWTGTGRVTEAFF. CDR3 nucleotides: TGTGCCTGGACCGGGACAGGGAGAGTCACTGAAGCTTTCTTT.

The sample holds many counts of this clonotype. The genes are TRBV6-1 and TRBJ2-3, with TRBD2 matching over 8 bases. This CDR3 spans 14 amino acids. Unmatched junction bases numbered 8, after V lost 8 bases and J lost 4 bases. The germline V gene has CDR1 MNHNS and CDR2 SASEGT. CDR3 sequence reads: CASGSGRVSDTQYF. CDR3 DNA: TGTGCCAGCGGGAGCGGGAGAGTCTCAGATACGCAGTATTTT.

This clonotype was seen more than once but under ten times. The rearrangement links TRBV10-3 to TRBJ2-1; perhaps D is TRBD1 or TRBD2 (7 bases each). CDR1 and CDR2 from the germline V gene are ENHRY and SYGVKD. V dropped 10 bases and J dropped 5 bases, with 18 bases sitting between them. The CDR3 totals 14 residues. Written as DNA, the CDR3 is TGTGCCACCCGGGGAGGGACAGACAACAATGAGCAGTTCTTC. It translates to CATRGGTDNNEQFF.

There are many counts of this clonotype. This sequence joins TRBV20-1 and TRBJ1-1; D is unclear. The CDR3 has 11 amino acids. Germline V CDR1 and CDR2: DFQATT, SNEGSKA (reference sequence). V gave up 0 bases and J gave up 6 bases, with 5 bases separating them. The CDR3 region has the DNA TGCAGTGCTAGAGAGCAGGCTGAAGCTTTCTTT. Translated: CSAREQAEAFF.

This clonotype has a handful of counts. The chain links TRBV12-3 or TRBV12-4 to TRBJ2-3, with 8 bases fitting TRBD2. V lost 9 bases and J lost 0; bases outside the gene matches: 11. The CDR3 contains 16 residues. This chain's CDR3 is CARPPRGGRSTDTQYF. The CDR3 DNA reads as TGTGCCAGACCTCCCCGGGGCGGGAGGAGCACAGATACGCAGTATTTT.

This clonotype was observed at least ten times. The genes are TRBV20-1 and TRBJ2-5, with D possibly TRBD2 on 6 matching bases. Germline lookup yields CDR1 DFQATT and CDR2 SNEGSKA (reference sequence). Trimming stripped 1 base from V and 5 bases from J, with 11 bases between. This CDR3 has 13 amino acids. CDR3: CSARGPSGETQYF. Here the CDR3 DNA reads TGCAGTGCTAGAGGACCCAGCGGGGAGACCCAGTACTTC.

This clonotype turned up a few times. The chain combines TRBV4-2 with TRBJ2-1; TRBD1 matches at 12 bases. This CDR3 contains 19 residues. The trim removed 3 bases at V and 8 bases at J, leaving 17 bases unmatched. CDR1 is LGHNA, CDR2 YNFKEQ, per germline. DNA for the CDR3: TGTGCCAGCAGCCAGAAGGTGGGGATACTTGGGACAGGGGGCGATGAGCAGTTCTTC. This encodes CASSQKVGILGTGGDEQFF.

This clonotype came up many times. The chain couples TRBV6-2 or TRBV6-3 to TRBJ1-1; tentatively, D is TRBD1 (6 bases). This CDR3 region has 15 residues. CDR1 is MNHEY, CDR2 SVGEGT, per germline. V lost 1 base to trimming and J lost 6 bases, with 15 bases between them. The CDR3 loop reads CASSYYSGERAEAFF. The DNA for the CDR3 is TGTGCCAGCAGTTACTATTCAGGGGAACGGGCTGAAGCTTTCTTT.

The chain joins TRBV11-2 to TRBJ2-7; D call uncertain. V gave up 5 bases and J gave up 2 bases, with 16 bases separating them. The germline CDR1 and CDR2 sequences are SGHAT and FQNNGV. There are 15 residues in the CDR3. CDR3 residues: CASSLGRSLPYEQYF. CDR3 sequence (DNA): TGTGCCAGCAGCCTAGGGCGATCCCTACCCTACGAGCAGTACTTC.

Only a few counts were recorded for this clonotype. This rearrangement joins TRBV9 to TRBJ1-2; tentative D call: TRBD1 (6 bases). The CDR3 extends over 18 amino acids. V was cut by 4 bases and J by 4 bases, with 26 bases left in between. From germline, CDR1 is SGDLS and CDR2 YYNGEE. This CDR3 reads CASSTPSDGGGSVYGYTF. In DNA form, the CDR3 reads TGTGCCAGCAGCACCCCGTCCGACGGAGGGGGGAGTGTCTATGGCTACACCTTC. Complete variable domain (other parts from reference TRBV9 and TRBJ1-2): DSGVTQTPKHLITATGQRVTLRCSPRSGDLSVYWYQQSLDQGLQFLIQYYNGEERAKGNILERFSAQQFPDLHSELNLSSLELGDSALYFCASSTPSDGGGSVYGYTFGSGTRLTVV.

The table lists this clonotype with many counts. The rearrangement uses TRBV27 and TRBJ1-6, with D hard to call. Germline V gene data show CDR1 as MNHEY and CDR2 as SMNVEV (reference sequence). Trimming removed 5 bases from V and 10 bases from J, with 18 bases in between. The CDR3 contains 15 residues. The CDR3 region has the DNA TGTGCCAGCAGTCCCTCGGGGATTTCGGGATCACCCCTCCACTTT. Its translation is CASSPSGISGSPLHF.

This clonotype has only one observation. The chain combines TRBV15 with TRBJ2-3; the match to TRBD1 covers 7 bases. CDR3 length: 16 residues. With V trimmed by 4 bases and J by 2 bases, 9 bases remained unmatched. CDR1 is LNHNV, CDR2 YYDKDF, per germline (reference sequence). CDR3 sequence reads: CATSKEPGQNTDTQYF. Here the CDR3 DNA reads TGTGCCACCAGCAAAGAACCGGGACAGAACACAGATACGCAGTATTTT.

This clonotype showed up many times. The V call is TRBV20-1, the J call TRBJ2-7; 11 bases line up with TRBD1. CDR1 DFQATT and CDR2 SNEGSKA come from the germline V gene (reference sequence). V was clipped by 6 bases and J by 3 bases; unmatched bases: 10. This CDR3 has 15 amino acids. The CDR3 DNA follows: TGCAGTGCACGAGACCAGGACAGGGGGCTCTACGAGCAGTACTTC. Translation: CSARDQDRGLYEQYF.

This clonotype was observed many times. The DNA of the CDR3 is TGTGCCAGCAGTTTGGACCCAACCGGGACTGCCCAAGAGACCCAGTACTTC. Residues: CASSLDPTGTAQETQYF. V is TRBV28 and J is TRBJ2-5; perhaps TRBD2 as D (6 bases). Germline V gene sequence: CDR1 MDHEN, CDR2 SYDVKM. The CDR3 runs to 17 residues. The ends were cut back, 3 bases at V and 1 base at J, with 18 bases in the middle.

This clonotype was counted at least ten times. This sequence joins TRBV7-2 and TRBJ1-1, with D tentatively TRBD1 (6 bases). Between the trimmed V and J ends, which lost 6 bases and 9 bases, there was a span of 14 bases. In germline, CDR1 is SGHTA, CDR2 FQGNSA. The length of the CDR3 is 12 residues. DNA of the CDR3: TGTGCCAGCAGTCGTACAGGGCTACAAGCTTTCTTT. It translates to CASSRTGLQAFF.

This clonotype showed up many times. The CDR3, as DNA: TGCGCCAGCAGCTTGGGCGCCCGGACAGGGAACTATGGCTACACCTTC. It is translated as CASSLGARTGNYGYTF. The chain combines TRBV5-1 with TRBJ1-2; 8 bases align to TRBD1. Trimming at V came to 0 bases and at J to 2 bases, leaving 6 bases not matched to a gene. Germline V CDR1 and CDR2: SGHRS, YFSETQ. CDR3 size: 16 residues.

The rearrangement links TRBV9 to TRBJ2-5; possible D gene TRBD2, 6 bases. Trimming left V 7 bases short and J 4 bases short, with 14 bases between. CDR1 and CDR2 from the germline V gene are SGDLS and YYNGEE. The length of the CDR3 is 13 residues. CDR3 loop: CASGGGVGETQYF. CDR3 nucleotide sequence: TGTGCCAGCGGCGGCGGGGTCGGAGAGACCCAGTACTTC. Supplemented by reference TRBV9 and TRBJ2-5, the full variable domain reads DSGVTQTPKHLITATGQRVTLRCSPRSGDLSVYWYQQSLDQGLQFLIQYYNGEERAKGNILERFSAQQFPDLHSELNLSSLELGDSALYFCASGGGVGETQYFGPGTRLLVL.

This rearrangement joins TRBV18 to TRBJ1-6; TRBD1 might be the D (6 bases). The CDR3 length is 15 residues. CDR1 and CDR2 from the germline V gene are KGHSH and LQKENI. V was pared by 6 bases and J by 3 bases, with 12 bases between. CDR3 DNA: TGTGCCAGCTCCCGGGCGGACAGCTATAATTCACCCCTCCACTTT. The encoded protein is CASSRADSYNSPLHF.